This T cell receptor (beta chain) was identified during a study of regulatory T cells in long-lasting Graves disease. The authors built TCR beta libraries using iRepertoire HTBI primers and Arm-PCR of CDR3 regions. In TCRdb, the multiplex PCR reads were re-called with MiXCR into one record per CDR3 protein. The sample lists 370,000 or so distinct CDR3 sequences, 15% to 20% seen once, with roughly a fifth in the top ten. The CDR3 runs to 14 residues. V lost 5 bases and J 6 bases, leaving 11 bases between the germline ends. CDR1 and CDR2 from the germline V gene are SGHAT and FQNNGV. The time point: newly diagnosed GD, antithyroid drugs for less than 3 months. Construction of the TCR library relied on RNA isolated from PBMCs. Patients of an endocrinology department in Xi'an, China, were included. This clonotype was seen more than once but under ten times. This sample was shared with a second study, whose subject was T cells in Graves' hyperthyroidism and ophthalmopathy. From that study: Used for diagnoses were clinical symptoms, serum thyroxine and TRAb, thyroid ultrasound and orbital computed tomography. The TCR CDR3 was amplified in a first-round RT-PCR using the HTBI primer set.

Sample: peripheral blood mononuclear cells (PBMCs), taken at new diagnosis, from a patient treated with antithyroid drugs. The source is a woman in her late teens or twenties with Graves disease. The V gene is TRBV11-2, the J gene TRBJ1-6, with D perhaps matching TRBD1 (5 bases). CDR3 nucleotides: TGTGCCAGCAGCCCCAGGGTAACTAATTCACCCCTCCACTTT. Translated, it gives CASSPRVTNSPLHF.